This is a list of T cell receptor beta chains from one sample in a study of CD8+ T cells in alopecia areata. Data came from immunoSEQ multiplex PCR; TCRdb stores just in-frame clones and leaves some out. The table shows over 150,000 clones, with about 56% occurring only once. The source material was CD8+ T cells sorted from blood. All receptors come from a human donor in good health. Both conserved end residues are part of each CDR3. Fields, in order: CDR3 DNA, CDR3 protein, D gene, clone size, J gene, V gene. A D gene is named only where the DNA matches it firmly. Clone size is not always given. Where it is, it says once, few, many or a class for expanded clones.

CDR3 DNA: TGTGCCAGTAGTCCGTGGACAGGGATTTCCGATCTGAACACTGAAGCTTTCTTT; CDR3 protein: CASSPWTGISDLNTEAFF; D gene: TRBD1; clone size: few; J gene: TRBJ1-1; V gene: TRBV19
CDR3 DNA: TGTGCCAGCAGCTTCCGGGACGCGCCCTACGAGCAGTACTTC; CDR3 protein: CASSFRDAPYEQYF; D gene: NA; clone size: NA; J gene: TRBJ2-7; V gene: TRBV7-9
CDR3 DNA: TGCAGCGTTGAACGGGGGGGAAGCGAGCAGTACTTC; CDR3 protein: CSVERGGSEQYF; D gene: TRBD2; clone size: NA; J gene: TRBJ2-7; V gene: TRBV29-1
CDR3 DNA: TGTGCCAGCAGTGTGGACAGTAACTATGGCTACACCTTC; CDR3 protein: CASSVDSNYGYTF; D gene: NA; clone size: NA; J gene: TRBJ1-2; V gene: TRBV2
CDR3 DNA: TGTGCCAGCAGTGAATGGGACCCTGGTTCGTTTGGCTACACCTTC; CDR3 protein: CASSEWDPGSFGYTF; D gene: NA; clone size: NA; J gene: TRBJ1-2; V gene: TRBV6-1
CDR3 DNA: TGTGCCAGCAGCTTAGTTTCGGAGACCCAGTACTTC; CDR3 protein: CASSLVSETQYF; D gene: NA; clone size: many; J gene: TRBJ2-5; V gene: TRBV7-9
CDR3 DNA: TGTGCCAGCAGCGTAGAGGCCAGGGGGGAAAAACTGTTTTTT; CDR3 protein: CASSVEARGEKLFF; D gene: TRBD1; clone size: NA; J gene: TRBJ1-4; V gene: TRBV9
CDR3 DNA: TGCGCCAGCAGTCAAGGGGAGACTAATGAAAAACTGTTTTTT; CDR3 protein: CASSQGETNEKLFF; D gene: NA; clone size: NA; J gene: TRBJ1-4; V gene: TRBV23-1
CDR3 DNA: TGTGCCAGCTCACCGACGGATCAGACGGGCGACGATGAAAAACTGTTTTTT; CDR3 protein: CASSPTDQTGDDEKLFF; D gene: NA; clone size: NA; J gene: TRBJ1-4; V gene: TRBV18
CDR3 DNA: TGTGCCAGCAGCTGGGGAGAGACCCAGTACTTC; CDR3 protein: CASSWGETQYF; D gene: NA; clone size: NA; J gene: TRBJ2-5; V gene: TRBV7-9
CDR3 DNA: TGTGCCACCCGGGACACCTACGAGCAGTACTTC; CDR3 protein: CATRDTYEQYF; D gene: NA; clone size: NA; J gene: TRBJ2-7; V gene: TRBV7-9